This T cell receptor (beta chain) emerged from a study of blood T cell repertoires in COVID-19. Across the whole study: Samples taken during acute and convalescent COVID-19 were collected in the United States, Italy and Spain.

V shed 0 bases and J shed 0 bases, with 14 bases lying between them. This CDR3 is built from 17 residues. Germline CDR1 and CDR2: LGHDT and YNNKEL (reference sequence). Clones were read by immunoSEQ multiplex PCR, and TCRdb kept only the in-frame ones, dropping some. The sample has 150,000 to 200,000 clones; about 89% are singletons. Input material: peripheral blood. The clonotype originates from a man between 65 and 79 years old with acute or convalescent COVID-19. V and J are TRBV3-1 (or the pseudogene TRBV3-2) and TRBJ1-1; possibly TRBD1 for D (6 bases). As DNA, the CDR3 is TGTGCCAGCAGCCAAGACGCGGGGGCAGGGCTGAACACTGAAGCTTTCTTT. Residues: CASSQDAGAGLNTEAFF.